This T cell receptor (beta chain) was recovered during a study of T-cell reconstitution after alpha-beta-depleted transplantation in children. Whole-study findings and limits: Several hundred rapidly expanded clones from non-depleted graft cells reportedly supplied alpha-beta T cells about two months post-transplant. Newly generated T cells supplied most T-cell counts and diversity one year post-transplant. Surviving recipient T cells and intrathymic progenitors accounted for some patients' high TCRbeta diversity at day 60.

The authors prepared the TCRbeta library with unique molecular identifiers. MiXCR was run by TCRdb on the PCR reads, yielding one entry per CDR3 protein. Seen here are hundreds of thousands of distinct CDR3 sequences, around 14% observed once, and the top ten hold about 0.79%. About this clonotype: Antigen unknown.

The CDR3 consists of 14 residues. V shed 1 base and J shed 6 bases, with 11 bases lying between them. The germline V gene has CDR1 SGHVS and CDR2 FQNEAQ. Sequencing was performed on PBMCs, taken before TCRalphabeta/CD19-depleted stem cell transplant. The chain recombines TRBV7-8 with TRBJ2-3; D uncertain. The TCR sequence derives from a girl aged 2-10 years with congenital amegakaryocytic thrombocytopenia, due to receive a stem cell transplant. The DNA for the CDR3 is TGTGCCAGCAGCTTAGGTTTTTCGGCGGATACGCAGTATTTT. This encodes CASSLGFSADTQYF.